This TCR beta chain was sequenced during a study of cytomegalovirus exposure and HLA in healthy donors. As for the study in general: Within an early data release were about 90 million unique TCRs drawn from HLA-typed donors. Study results and limitations: A prior analysis recorded that most TCR beta V segments were productive about 90% or about 30% of the time. Later analysis revealed greater clonal expansion in HLA-associated TCR beta chains than in equally common others.

In germline, CDR1 is SEHNR, CDR2 FQNEAQ (reference sequence). V gave up 0 bases and J gave up 5 bases; unmatched junction bases: 4. The CDR3 has 15 residues. With regard to this clone: Its matching antigen is unknown.

It was with 60 Vbeta and 13 Jbeta primers that the PCR ran. Using immunoSEQ multiplex PCR, the repertoire was profiled, and TCRdb retains in-frame clones only, with some absent. The sample has roughly 140,000 clones, 75% to 85% seen once. This TCR came from a man between 40 and 49 years old in good health and CMV-seronegative. V usage is TRBV7-9 and J usage is TRBJ2-3, with 8 nucleotides matching TRBD1. The sample was PBMCs. The CDR3 nucleotides read TGTGCCAGCAGCTTAGCGCAGGGGGCCGGAGATACGCAGTATTTT. This translates into CASSLAQGAGDTQYF.